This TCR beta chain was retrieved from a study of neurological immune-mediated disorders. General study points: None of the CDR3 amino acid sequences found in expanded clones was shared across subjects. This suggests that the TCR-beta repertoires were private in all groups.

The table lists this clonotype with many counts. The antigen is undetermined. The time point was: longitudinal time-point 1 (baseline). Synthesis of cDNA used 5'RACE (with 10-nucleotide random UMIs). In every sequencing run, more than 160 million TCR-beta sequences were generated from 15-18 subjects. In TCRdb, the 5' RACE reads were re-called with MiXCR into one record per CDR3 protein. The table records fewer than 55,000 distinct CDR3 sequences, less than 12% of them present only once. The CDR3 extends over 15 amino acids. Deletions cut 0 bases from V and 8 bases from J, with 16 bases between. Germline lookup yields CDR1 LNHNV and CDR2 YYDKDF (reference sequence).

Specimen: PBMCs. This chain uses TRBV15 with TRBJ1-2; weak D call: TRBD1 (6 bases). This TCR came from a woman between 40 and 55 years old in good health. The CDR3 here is CATSRDWTAVLGYTF. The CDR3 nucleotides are TGTGCCACCAGCAGAGATTGGACAGCCGTCTTAGGCTACACCTTC.